The entry below describes one T cell receptor beta chain. This sample stems from a study of control samples from healthy donors and cancer patients. Per the germline V gene, CDR1 is SGHVS and CDR2 is FNYEAQ. This CDR3 spans 15 amino acids. The V gene end was trimmed by 1 base and the J gene end by 7 bases; junction bases not matched to a gene: 6. Some clones are missing from TCRdb's copy, which holds only in-frame ones; the method was immunoSEQ multiplex PCR. Among 400,000 to 500,000 clones listed, 80% to 95% were seen once. Sequencing was done on a sample of PBMCs. The chain uses TRBV7-6 and TRBJ1-4, with TRBD1 matching over 7 bases. The TCR originated in a man aged 35 to 55 with head and neck cancer. CDR3 protein: CASSLGVRGTEKLFF. In DNA, the CDR3 is TGTGCCAGCAGCTTAGGTGTCAGGGGGACTGAAAAACTGTTTTTT.